This T cell receptor beta chain originates from a study of OX40 agonist ivuxolimab in advanced cancers. Study in general: The dose-escalation group included hepatocellular carcinoma, melanoma, renal cell carcinoma and head and neck cancer. Having had anti-PD-1, anti-PD-L1 or anti-CTLA-4 therapy before was allowed, and around 39% had some.

Study conclusions and caveats: On average, a greater number of expanded clones characterised CD8+ T cells relative to CD4+.

The CDR3 is 18 amino acids. Per germline, CDR1 SGHRS and CDR2 YFSETQ. V lost 1 base, J lost 4 bases, and 11 bases stayed unmatched. To note about this clone: What it binds is unknown.

Only in-frame clones appear in the TCRdb table, and some are missing; sequencing was by immunoSEQ multiplex PCR. The sample lists about 66,000 clones, 87% occurring once. The clonotype originates from an adult with an advanced solid tumor such as melanoma, head and neck, liver or kidney cancer. The V gene is TRBV5-1, the J gene TRBJ2-5; 12 bases map to TRBD2. This sample comprised CD4+ or CD8+ T cells sorted from blood, obtained in a trial of the OX40 agonist ivuxolimab. DNA of the CDR3: TGCGCCAGCAGCTTGAGGCGGACTAGCGGGGAACTAGGAGAGACCCAGTACTTC. Translating it yields CASSLRRTSGELGETQYF.